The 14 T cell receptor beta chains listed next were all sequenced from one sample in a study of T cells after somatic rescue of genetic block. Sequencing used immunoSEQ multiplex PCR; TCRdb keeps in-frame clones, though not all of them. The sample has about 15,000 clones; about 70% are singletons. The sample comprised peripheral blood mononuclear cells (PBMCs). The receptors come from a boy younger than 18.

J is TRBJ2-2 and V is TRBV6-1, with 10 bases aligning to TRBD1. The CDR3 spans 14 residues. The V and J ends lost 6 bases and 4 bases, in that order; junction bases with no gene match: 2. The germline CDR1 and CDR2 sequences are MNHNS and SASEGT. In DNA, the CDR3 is TGTGCCAGCAGATGGACAGGGGGCACCGGGGAGCTGTTTTTT. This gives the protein CASRWTGGTGELFF.

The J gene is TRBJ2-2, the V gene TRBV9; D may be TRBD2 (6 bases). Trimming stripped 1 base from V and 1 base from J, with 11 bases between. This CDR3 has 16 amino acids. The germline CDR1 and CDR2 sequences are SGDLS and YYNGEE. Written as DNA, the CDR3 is TGTGCCAGCAGCGTATCCCCTAGCGAGAACACCGGGGAGCTGTTTTTT. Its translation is CASSVSPSENTGELFF. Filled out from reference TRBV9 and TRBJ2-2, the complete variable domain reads DSGVTQTPKHLITATGQRVTLRCSPRSGDLSVYWYQQSLDQGLQFLIQYYNGEERAKGNILERFSAQQFPDLHSELNLSSLELGDSALYFCASSVSPSENTGELFFGEGSRLTVL.

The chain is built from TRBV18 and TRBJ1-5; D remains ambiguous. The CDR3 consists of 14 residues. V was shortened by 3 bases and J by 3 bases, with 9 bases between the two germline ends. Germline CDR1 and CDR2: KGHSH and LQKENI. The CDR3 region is CASSPGQLNQPQHF. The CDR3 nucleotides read TGTGCCAGCTCACCGGGCCAGCTCAATCAGCCCCAGCATTTT. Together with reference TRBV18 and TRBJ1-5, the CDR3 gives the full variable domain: NAGVMQNPRHLVRRRGQEARLRCSPMKGHSHVYWYRQLPEEGLKFMVYLQKENIIDESGMPKERFSAEFPKEGPSILRIQQVVRGDSAAYFCASSPGQLNQPQHFGDGTRLSIL.

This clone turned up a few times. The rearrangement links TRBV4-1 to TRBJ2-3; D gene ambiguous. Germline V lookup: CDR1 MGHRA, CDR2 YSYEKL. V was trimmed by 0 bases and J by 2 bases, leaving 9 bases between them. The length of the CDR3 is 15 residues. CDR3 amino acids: CASSQDSAYTDTQYF. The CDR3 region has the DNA TGCGCCAGCAGCCAAGATTCCGCATACACAGATACGCAGTATTTT.

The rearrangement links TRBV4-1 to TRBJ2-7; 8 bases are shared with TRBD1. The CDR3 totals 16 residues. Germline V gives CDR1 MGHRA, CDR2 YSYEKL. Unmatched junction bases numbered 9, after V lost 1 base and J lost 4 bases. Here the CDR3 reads CASSQGAGQGLYEQYF. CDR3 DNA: TGCGCCAGCAGCCAAGGGGCAGGACAGGGCCTTTACGAGCAGTACTTC.

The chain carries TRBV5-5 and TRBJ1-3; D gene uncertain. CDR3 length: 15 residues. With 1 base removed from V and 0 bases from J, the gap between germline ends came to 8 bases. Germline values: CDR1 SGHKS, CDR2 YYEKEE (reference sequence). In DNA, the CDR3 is TGTGCCAGCAGCTTGTTTGGAACCTCTGGAAACACCATATATTTT. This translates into CASSLFGTSGNTIYF.

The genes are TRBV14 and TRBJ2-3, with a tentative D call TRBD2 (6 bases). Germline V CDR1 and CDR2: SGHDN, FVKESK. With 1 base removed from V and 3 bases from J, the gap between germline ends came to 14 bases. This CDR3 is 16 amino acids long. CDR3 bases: TGTGCCAGCAGCCAAGTAGTCGGGGGAGGAACAGATACGCAGTATTTT. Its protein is CASSQVVGGGTDTQYF.

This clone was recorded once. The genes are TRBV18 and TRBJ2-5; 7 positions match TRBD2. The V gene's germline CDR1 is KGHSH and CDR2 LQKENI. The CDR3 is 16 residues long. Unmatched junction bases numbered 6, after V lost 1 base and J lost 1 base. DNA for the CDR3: TGTGCCAGCTCACCACTTAAGGGCGGGGGCCAAGAGACCCAGTACTTC. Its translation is CASSPLKGGGQETQYF.

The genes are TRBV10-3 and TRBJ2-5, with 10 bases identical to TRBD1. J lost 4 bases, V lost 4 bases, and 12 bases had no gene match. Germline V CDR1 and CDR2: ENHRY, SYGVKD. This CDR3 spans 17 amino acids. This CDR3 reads CAISGLLTGGGGETQYF. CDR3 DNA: TGTGCCATCAGTGGGCTATTGACAGGGGGCGGGGGAGAGACCCAGTACTTC.

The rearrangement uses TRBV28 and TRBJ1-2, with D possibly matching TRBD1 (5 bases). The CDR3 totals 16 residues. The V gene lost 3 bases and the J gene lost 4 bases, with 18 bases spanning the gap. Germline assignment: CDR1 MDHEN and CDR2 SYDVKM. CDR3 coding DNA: TGTGCCAGCAGTTTCGCAGGGCCGACTAGGGGCTATGGCTACACCTTC. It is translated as CASSFAGPTRGYGYTF.

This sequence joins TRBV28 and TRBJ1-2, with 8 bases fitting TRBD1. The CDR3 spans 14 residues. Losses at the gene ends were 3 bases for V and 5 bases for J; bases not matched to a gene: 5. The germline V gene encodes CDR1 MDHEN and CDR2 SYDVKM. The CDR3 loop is CASSFWTGRYGYTF. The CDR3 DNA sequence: TGTGCCAGCAGTTTTTGGACAGGGCGGTATGGCTACACCTTC.

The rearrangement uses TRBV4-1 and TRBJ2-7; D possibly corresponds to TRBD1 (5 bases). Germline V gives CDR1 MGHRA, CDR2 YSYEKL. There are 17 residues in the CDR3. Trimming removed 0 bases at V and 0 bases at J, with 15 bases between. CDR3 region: CASSQDYRQSLSYEQYF. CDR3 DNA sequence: TGCGCCAGCAGCCAAGATTATAGACAGAGTCTCTCCTACGAGCAGTACTTC.

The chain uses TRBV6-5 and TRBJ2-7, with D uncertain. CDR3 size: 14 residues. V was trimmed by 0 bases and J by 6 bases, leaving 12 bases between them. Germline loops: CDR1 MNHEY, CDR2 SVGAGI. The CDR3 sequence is CASSYSPKSLEQYF. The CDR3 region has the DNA TGTGCCAGCAGTTACTCGCCGAAGTCTCTCGAGCAGTACTTC.

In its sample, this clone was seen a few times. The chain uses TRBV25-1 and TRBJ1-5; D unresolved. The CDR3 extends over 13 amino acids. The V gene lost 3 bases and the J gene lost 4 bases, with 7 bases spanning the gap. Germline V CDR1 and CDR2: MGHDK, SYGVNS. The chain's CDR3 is CASSDRLNQPQHF. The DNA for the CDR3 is TGTGCCAGCAGTGACAGGTTGAATCAGCCCCAGCATTTT.